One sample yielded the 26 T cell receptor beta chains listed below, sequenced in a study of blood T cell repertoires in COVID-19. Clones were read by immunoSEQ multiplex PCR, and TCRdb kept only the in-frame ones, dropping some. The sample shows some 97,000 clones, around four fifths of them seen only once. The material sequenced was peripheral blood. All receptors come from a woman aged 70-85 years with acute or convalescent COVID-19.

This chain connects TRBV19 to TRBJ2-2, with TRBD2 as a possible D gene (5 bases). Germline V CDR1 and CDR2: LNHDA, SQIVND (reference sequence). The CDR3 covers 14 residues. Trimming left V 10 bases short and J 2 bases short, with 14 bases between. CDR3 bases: TGTGCCACCGGGATCAGGCTAAACACCGGGGAGCTGTTTTTT. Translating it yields CATGIRLNTGELFF.

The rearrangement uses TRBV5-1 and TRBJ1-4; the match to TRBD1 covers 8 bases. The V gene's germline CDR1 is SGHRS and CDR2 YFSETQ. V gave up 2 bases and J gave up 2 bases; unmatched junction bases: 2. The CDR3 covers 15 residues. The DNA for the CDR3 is TGCGCCAGCAGCTTACAGGGGGTCACTAATGAAAAACTGTTTTTT. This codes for CASSLQGVTNEKLFF.

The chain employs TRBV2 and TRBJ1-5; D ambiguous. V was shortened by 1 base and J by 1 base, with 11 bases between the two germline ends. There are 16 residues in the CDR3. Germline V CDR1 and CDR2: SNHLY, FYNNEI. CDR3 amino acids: CASSEGARTSNQPQHF. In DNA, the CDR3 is TGTGCCAGCAGTGAAGGGGCTCGTACCAGCAATCAGCCCCAGCATTTT. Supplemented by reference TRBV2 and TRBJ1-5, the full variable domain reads EPEVTQTPSHQVTQMGQEVILRCVPISNHLYFYWYRQILGQKVEFLVSFYNNEISEKSEIFDDQFSVERPDGSNFTLKIRSTKLEDSAMYFCASSEGARTSNQPQHFGDGTRLSIL.

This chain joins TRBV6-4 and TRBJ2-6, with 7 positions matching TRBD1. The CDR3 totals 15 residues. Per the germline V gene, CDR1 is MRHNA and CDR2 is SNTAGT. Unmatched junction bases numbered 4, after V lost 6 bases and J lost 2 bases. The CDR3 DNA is TGTGCCAGCAGGCAACAGGGGACTGGGGCCAACGTCCTGACTTTC. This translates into CASRQQGTGANVLTF.

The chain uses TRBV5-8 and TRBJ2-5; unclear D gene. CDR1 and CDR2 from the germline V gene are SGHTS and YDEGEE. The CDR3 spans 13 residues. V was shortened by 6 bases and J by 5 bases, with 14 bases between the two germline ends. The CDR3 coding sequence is TGTGCCAGCACGTTGGCAGGATATGAGACCCAGTACTTC. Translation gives CASTLAGYETQYF.

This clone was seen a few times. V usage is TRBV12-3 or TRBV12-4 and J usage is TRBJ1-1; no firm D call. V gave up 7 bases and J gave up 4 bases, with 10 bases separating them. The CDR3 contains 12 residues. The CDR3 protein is CASTLSFTEAFF. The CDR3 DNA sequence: TGTGCCAGCACCTTAAGCTTCACTGAAGCTTTCTTT.

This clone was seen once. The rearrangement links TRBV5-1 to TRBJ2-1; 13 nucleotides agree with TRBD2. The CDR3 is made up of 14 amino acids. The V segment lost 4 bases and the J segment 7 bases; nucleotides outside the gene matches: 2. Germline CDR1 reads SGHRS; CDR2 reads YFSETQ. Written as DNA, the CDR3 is TGCGCCAGCAGCGAGGGACTAGCGGGGAATGAGCAGTTCTTC. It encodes CASSEGLAGNEQFF.

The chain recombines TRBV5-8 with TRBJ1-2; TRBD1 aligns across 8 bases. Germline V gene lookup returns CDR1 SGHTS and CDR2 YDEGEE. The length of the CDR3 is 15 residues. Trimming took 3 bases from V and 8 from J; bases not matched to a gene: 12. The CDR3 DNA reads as TGTGCCAGCAGCTCTGACATTGACAGGGGCAAGGGCTACACCTTC. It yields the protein CASSSDIDRGKGYTF. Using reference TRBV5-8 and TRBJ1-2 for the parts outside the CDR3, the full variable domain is EAGVTQSPTHLIKTRGQQATLRCSPISGHTSVYWYQQALGLGLQFLLWYDEGEERNRGNFPPRFSGRQFPNYSSELNVNALELEDSALYLCASSSDIDRGKGYTFGSGTRLTVV.

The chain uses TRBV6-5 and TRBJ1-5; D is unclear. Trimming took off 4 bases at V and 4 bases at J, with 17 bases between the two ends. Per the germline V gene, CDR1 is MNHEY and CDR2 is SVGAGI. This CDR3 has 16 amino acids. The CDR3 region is CASSSREDIKNQPQHF. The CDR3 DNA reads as TGTGCCAGCAGTTCCCGGGAAGACATTAAAAATCAGCCCCAGCATTTT.

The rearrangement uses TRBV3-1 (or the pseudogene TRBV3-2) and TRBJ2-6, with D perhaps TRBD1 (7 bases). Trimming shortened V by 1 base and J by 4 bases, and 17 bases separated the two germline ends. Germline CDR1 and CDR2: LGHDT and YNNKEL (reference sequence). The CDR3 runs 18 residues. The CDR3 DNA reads TGTGCCAGCAGCCAAGCTTCAGGGGGGTCGGGAGGGGCCAACGTCCTGACTTTC. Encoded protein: CASSQASGGSGGANVLTF.

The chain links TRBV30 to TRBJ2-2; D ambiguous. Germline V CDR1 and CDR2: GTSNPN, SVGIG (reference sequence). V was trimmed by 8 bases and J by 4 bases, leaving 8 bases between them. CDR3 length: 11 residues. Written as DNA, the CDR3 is TGTGCCGCAACACGCACCGGGGAGCTGTTTTTT. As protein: CAATRTGELFF.

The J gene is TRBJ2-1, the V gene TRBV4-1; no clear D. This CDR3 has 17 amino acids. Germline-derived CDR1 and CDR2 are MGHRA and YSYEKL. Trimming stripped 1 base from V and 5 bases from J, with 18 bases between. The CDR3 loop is CASSQVSPQVKDNEQFF. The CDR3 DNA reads TGCGCCAGCAGCCAAGTTTCCCCCCAGGTCAAGGACAATGAGCAGTTCTTC.

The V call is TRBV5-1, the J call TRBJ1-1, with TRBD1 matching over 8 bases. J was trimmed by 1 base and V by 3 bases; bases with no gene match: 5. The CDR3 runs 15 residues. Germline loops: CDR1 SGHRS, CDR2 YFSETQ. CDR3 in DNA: TGCGCCAGCAGCTCCACCGGGACAGGGAACACTGAAGCTTTCTTT. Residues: CASSSTGTGNTEAFF. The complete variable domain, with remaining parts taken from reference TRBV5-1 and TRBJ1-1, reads KAGVTQTPRYLIKTRGQQVTLSCSPISGHRSVSWYQQTPGQGLQFLFEYFSETQRNKGNFPGRFSGRQFSNSRSEMNVSTLELGDSALYLCASSSTGTGNTEAFFGQGTRLTVV.

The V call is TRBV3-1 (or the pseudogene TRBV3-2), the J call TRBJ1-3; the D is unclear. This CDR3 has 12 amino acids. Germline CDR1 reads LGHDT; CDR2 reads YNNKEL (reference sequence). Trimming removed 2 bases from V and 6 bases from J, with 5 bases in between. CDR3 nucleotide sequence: TGTGCCAGCAGCCAAAGCTCAAACACCATATATTTT. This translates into CASSQSSNTIYF.

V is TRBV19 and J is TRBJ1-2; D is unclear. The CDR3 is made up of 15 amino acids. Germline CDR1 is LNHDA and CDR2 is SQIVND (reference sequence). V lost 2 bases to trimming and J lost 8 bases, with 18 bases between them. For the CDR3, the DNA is TGTGCCAGTAGTATAACGCTCCGGACTACTTGGGGCTACACCTTC. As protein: CASSITLRTTWGYTF.

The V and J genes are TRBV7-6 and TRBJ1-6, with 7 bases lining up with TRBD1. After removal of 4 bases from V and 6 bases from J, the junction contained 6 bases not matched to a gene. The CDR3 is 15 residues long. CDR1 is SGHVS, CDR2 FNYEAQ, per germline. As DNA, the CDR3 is TGTGCCAGCAGCTCATCCGGGACAGCTAATTCACCCCTCCACTTT. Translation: CASSSSGTANSPLHF.

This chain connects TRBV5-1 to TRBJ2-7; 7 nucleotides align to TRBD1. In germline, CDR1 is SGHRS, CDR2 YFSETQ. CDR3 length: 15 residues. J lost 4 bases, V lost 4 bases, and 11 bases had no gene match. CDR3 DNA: TGCGCCAGCAGCCCACCGGGACAGCGGAGGTACGAGCAGTACTTC. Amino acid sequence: CASSPPGQRRYEQYF.

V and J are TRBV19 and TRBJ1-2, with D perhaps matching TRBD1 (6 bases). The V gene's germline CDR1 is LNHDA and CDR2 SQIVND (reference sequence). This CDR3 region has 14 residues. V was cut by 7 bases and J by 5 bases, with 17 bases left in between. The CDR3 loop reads CASKPPTGIYGYTF. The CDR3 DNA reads TGTGCCAGTAAACCCCCGACAGGAATTTATGGCTACACCTTC.

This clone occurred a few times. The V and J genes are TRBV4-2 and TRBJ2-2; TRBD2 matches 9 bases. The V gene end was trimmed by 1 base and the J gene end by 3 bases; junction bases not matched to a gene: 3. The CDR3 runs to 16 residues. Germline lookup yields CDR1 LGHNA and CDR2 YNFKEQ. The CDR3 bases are TGTGCCAGCAGCCAAGTTAGCGGGGGTTACACCGGGGAGCTGTTTTTT. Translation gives CASSQVSGGYTGELFF.

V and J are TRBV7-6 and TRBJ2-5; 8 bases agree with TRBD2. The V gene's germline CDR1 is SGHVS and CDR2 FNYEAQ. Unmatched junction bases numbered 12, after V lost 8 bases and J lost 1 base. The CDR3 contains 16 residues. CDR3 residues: CASSTQRAGAQETQYF. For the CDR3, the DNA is TGTGCCAGCTCCACCCAACGAGCGGGAGCCCAAGAGACCCAGTACTTC.

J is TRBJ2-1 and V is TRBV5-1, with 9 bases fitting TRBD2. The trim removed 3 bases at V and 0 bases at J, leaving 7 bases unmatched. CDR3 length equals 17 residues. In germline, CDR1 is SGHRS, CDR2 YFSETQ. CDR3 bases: TGCGCCAGCAGCTACGGACTAGCGTTCAGCTCCTACAATGAGCAGTTCTTC. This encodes CASSYGLAFSSYNEQFF.

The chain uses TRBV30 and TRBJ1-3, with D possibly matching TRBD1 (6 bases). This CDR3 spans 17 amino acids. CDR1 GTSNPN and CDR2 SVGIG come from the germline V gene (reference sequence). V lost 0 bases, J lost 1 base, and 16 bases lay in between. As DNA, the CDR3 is TGTGCCTGGAGTGTAGCCGAACAGGGTTGGTCTGGAAACACCATATATTTT. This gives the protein CAWSVAEQGWSGNTIYF.

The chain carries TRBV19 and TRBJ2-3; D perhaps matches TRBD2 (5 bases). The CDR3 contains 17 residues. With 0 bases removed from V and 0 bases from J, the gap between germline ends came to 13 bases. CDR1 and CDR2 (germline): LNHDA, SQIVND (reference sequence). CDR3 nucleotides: TGTGCCAGTAGTATAGAGGGCGAGGGATGGAGCACAGATACGCAGTATTTT. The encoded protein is CASSIEGEGWSTDTQYF.

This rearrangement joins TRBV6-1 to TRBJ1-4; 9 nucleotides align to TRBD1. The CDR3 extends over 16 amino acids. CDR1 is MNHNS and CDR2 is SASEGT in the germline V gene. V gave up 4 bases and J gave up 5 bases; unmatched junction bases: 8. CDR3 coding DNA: TGTGCCAGCAGTGCAACCGGGACAGGGCTGAATGAAAAACTGTTTTTT. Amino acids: CASSATGTGLNEKLFF.

CDR3 protein: CASSVQVGSGANVLTF. The CDR3 DNA reads TGTGCCAGTAGTGTCCAGGTTGGATCTGGGGCCAACGTCCTGACTTTC. The J gene is TRBJ2-6, the V gene TRBV19; D not certain. Germline V CDR1 and CDR2: LNHDA, SQIVND (reference sequence). With 5 bases removed from V and 1 base from J, the gap between germline ends came to 12 bases. This CDR3 has 16 amino acids. Variable domain in full (rest from reference TRBV19 and TRBJ2-6): DGGITQSPKYLFRKEGQNVTLSCEQNLNHDAMYWYRQDPGQGLRLIYYSQIVNDFQKGDIAEGYSVSREKKESFPLTVTSAQKNPTAFYLCASSVQVGSGANVLTFGAGSRLTVL.

The CDR3 nucleotides read TGTGCCAGCAGCCCCCAGGGGATCACCGGGGAGCTGTTTTTT. This encodes CASSPQGITGELFF. The chain is built from TRBV7-8 and TRBJ2-2, with a tentative D call TRBD1 (6 bases). Trimming left V 5 bases short and J 4 bases short, with 11 bases between. The CDR3 length is 14 residues. Germline V gene lookup returns CDR1 SGHVS and CDR2 FQNEAQ. Full variable domain (remainder filled in from reference TRBV7-8 and TRBJ2-2): GAGVSQSPRYKVAKRGQDVALRCDPISGHVSLFWYQQALGQGPEFLTYFQNEAQLDKSGLPSDRFFAERPEGSVSTLKIQRTQQEDSAVYLCASSPQGITGELFFGEGSRLTVL.